The 12 T cell receptor beta chains in this list originate from one sample, sequenced in a study of blood T cells in healthy people across ages. A J-beta primer mix and a sample-barcoded 5' primer were used in a second PCR of about 7 to 12 cycles. One entry per CDR3 protein results from TCRdb running MiXCR on the 5' RACE reads. This table has fewer than 900,000 distinct CDR3 sequences, roughly two fifths appearing once. Sequenced material: blood. These receptors came from a woman aged 55-69 years in good health.

This clonotype showed up many times. This chain joins TRBV20-1 and TRBJ2-7; 11 nucleotides line up with TRBD2. V trimming: 6 bases; J trimming: 2 bases; junction bases outside the gene matches: 6. Looked up from germline, CDR1 is DFQATT and CDR2 is SNEGSKA (reference sequence). The CDR3 loop spans 14 amino acids. The DNA for the CDR3 is TGCAGTGCAGCTGTAGCGGGGGGGGCCTACGAGCAGTACTTC. Residues: CSAAVAGGAYEQYF.

This clonotype was detected only a few times. V gene TRBV12-3 or TRBV12-4 combines with J gene TRBJ2-5; tentative D call: TRBD2 (6 bases). The germline V and J ends were trimmed by 6 bases and 1 base, with 9 bases remaining between them. This CDR3 region has 13 residues. DNA for the CDR3: TGTGCCAGCAGAGTCGGGGGCCAAGAGACCCAGTACTTC. It specifies CASRVGGQETQYF.

The V and J genes are TRBV19 and TRBJ2-1, with TRBD2 matching over 9 bases. J gave up 7 bases and V 3 bases, and 10 bases lay outside the gene matches. Germline loops: CDR1 LNHDA, CDR2 SQIVND (reference sequence). CDR3 length: 16 residues. CDR3 region: CASSMENGAGGNEQFF. In nucleotides, the CDR3 is TGTGCCAGTAGTATGGAGAATGGCGCGGGAGGGAATGAGCAGTTCTTC.

About this clonotype itself: One junction end does not reproduce the germline sequence, and a read error may be involved. The CDR3 spells CASSVGTSGYEHYF. DNA of the CDR3: TGTGCCAGCAGCGTGGGGACTAGCGGTTACGAGCACTACTTC. The gene calls are TRBV9 and TRBJ2-7; 11 bases map to TRBD2. The germline gives CDR1 SGDLS, CDR2 YYNGEE. The length of the CDR3 is 14 residues.

This chain uses TRBV6-2 or TRBV6-3 with TRBJ2-5, with TRBD2 matching over 15 bases. The CDR3 is made up of 17 amino acids. In germline, CDR1 is MNHEY, CDR2 SVGEGT. After removal of 5 bases from V and 11 bases from J, the junction contained 15 bases not matched to a gene. DNA of the CDR3: TGTGCCAGCAGTACACGCCGGACTAGCGGGAGGGCCGCTGAGCAGTACTTC. Its protein product is CASSTRRTSGRAAEQYF.

The V and J genes are TRBV5-4 and TRBJ1-4; 7 bases are shared with TRBD1. This CDR3 spans 14 amino acids. V was clipped by 4 bases and J by 4 bases; unmatched bases: 4. Germline V gives CDR1 SGHNT, CDR2 YYREEE (reference sequence). The DNA of the CDR3 is TGTGCCAGCAGCCCCGGGACAGATAATGAAAAACTGTTTTTT. Protein: CASSPGTDNEKLFF.

This clonotype was seen a handful of times. The CDR3 DNA reads TGCGCCAGCAGTCGGGACTACCCCTACGAGCAGTACTTC. Residues: CASSRDYPYEQYF. The V call is TRBV10-1, the J call TRBJ2-7; 7 positions match TRBD2. This CDR3 has 13 residues. The J segment lost 2 bases and the V segment lost 5 bases, leaving 3 bases of the junction unmatched. Germline CDR1 reads WNHNN; CDR2 reads SYGVQD (reference sequence).

V gene TRBV5-1 combines with J gene TRBJ2-6, with D possibly being TRBD2 (6 bases). The length of the CDR3 is 18 residues. V gave up 4 bases and J gave up 0 bases, with 17 bases separating them. From germline, CDR1 is SGHRS and CDR2 YFSETQ. The CDR3: CASSLRPGVDSGANVLTF. In DNA form, the CDR3 reads TGCGCCAGCAGCCTTCGACCGGGGGTGGACTCTGGGGCCAACGTCCTGACTTTC.

This clonotype appeared many times. V and J are TRBV20-1 and TRBJ2-7, with D possibly TRBD2 on 6 matching bases. The CDR3 has 13 residues. In germline, CDR1 is DFQATT, CDR2 SNEGSKA (reference sequence). Trimming took off 3 bases at V and 2 bases at J, with 11 bases between the two ends. CDR3 DNA: TGCAGTGCTAGTAGCGGAGCGACCTACGAGCAGTACTTC. Its protein product is CSASSGATYEQYF.

In its sample, this clonotype was seen a few times. The CDR3 sequence: CSARLAASTDTQYF. CDR3 in DNA: TGCAGTGCCCGACTAGCGGCCAGCACAGATACGCAGTATTTT. The J gene is TRBJ2-3, the V gene TRBV20-1, with TRBD2 identical over 9 bases. CDR3 length equals 14 residues. The J segment lost 0 bases and the V segment lost 6 bases, leaving 4 bases of the junction unmatched. Germline V gene data show CDR1 as DFQATT and CDR2 as SNEGSKA (reference sequence).

This clonotype has just a few counts. The genes are TRBV3-1 and TRBJ2-1; D unresolved. V dropped 1 base and J dropped 4 bases, with 8 bases sitting between them. The V gene's germline CDR1 is LGHDT and CDR2 YNNKEL (reference sequence). This CDR3 region has 14 residues. CDR3 coding DNA: TGTGCCAGCAGCCAAGGAAGGTCGTACAATGAGCAGTTCTTC. It codes for CASSQGRSYNEQFF.

In this sample, this clonotype turned up a few times. This chain joins TRBV6-5 and TRBJ2-7, with D uncertain. The V gene lost 2 bases and the J gene lost 0 bases, with 8 bases spanning the gap. The V gene's germline CDR1 is MNHEY and CDR2 SVGAGI. The CDR3 sequence is 14 residues long. The CDR3 protein is CASSYRIGSYEQYF. The CDR3 DNA reads as TGTGCCAGCAGTTACCGTATCGGCTCCTACGAGCAGTACTTC.